This T cell receptor (beta chain) was found in a study of control samples from healthy donors and cancer patients. Germline assignment: CDR1 MNHEY and CDR2 SVGAGI. Trimming removed 6 bases from V and 0 bases from J, with 9 bases in between. This CDR3 is 15 amino acids long. The protocol was immunoSEQ multiplex PCR, while the TCRdb copy is restricted to in-frame clones and leaves out a portion. The data hold roughly 150,000 clones, with roughly 93% observed a single time. The clonotype was recovered from a man aged 18 to 35 in good health. This chain links TRBV6-5 with TRBJ2-6; TRBD1 or TRBD2 may be the D gene (5 bases each). Sequenced: blood. The CDR3 loop is CASRNGGSGANVLTF. DNA of the CDR3: TGTGCCAGCAGAAATGGGGGCTCTGGGGCCAACGTCCTGACTTTC.